A selection of T cell receptor beta chains follows, all from one sample in a study of OX40 agonist ivuxolimab in advanced cancers. TCRdb keeps only in-frame clones here, not all; method: immunoSEQ multiplex PCR. Of around 62,000 clones listed, about 79% are singletons. The sequencing here drew on CD4+ or CD8+ T cells sorted from blood, taken in a trial of the OX40 agonist ivuxolimab. The receptors were gathered from an adult with an advanced solid tumor such as melanoma, head and neck, liver or kidney cancer. The CDR3 runs from the conserved cysteine through the conserved F or W. A D gene is named only where the DNA matches it firmly. Expanded clones are given a class, and other clones once, few, many or no size at all.

>-|TRBJ2-2|TRBV27|-
TGTGCCAGCAGGAAGGACTCCGGGACCGGGGAGCTGTTTTTT
CASRKDSGTGELFF
>-|TRBJ1-1|TRBV23-1|-
TGCGCCAGCAGTCCCTCGGACACGGTAGGGGTTGATGGCACTGAAGCTTTCTTT
CASSPSDTVGVDGTEAFF
>-|TRBJ2-5|TRBV6-1|-
TGTGCCAGCAGTGAACTCGGACGGATATGGTACTTC
CASSELGRIWYF
>-|TRBJ1-4|TRBV6-1|-
TGTGCCAGCCCTCCGGGGGCAACTAATGAAAAACTGTTTTTT
CASPPGATNEKLFF
>-|TRBJ2-7|TRBV16|-
TGTGCCAGCAGCCAAACAGGCGACTACGAGCAGTACTTC
CASSQTGDYEQYF
>TRBD1|TRBJ2-7|TRBV19|-
TGTGCCAGTAGTATAGCCCCGACCGGGACAGCTTCCTACGAGCAGTACTTC
CASSIAPTGTASYEQYF
>-|TRBJ1-5|TRBV19|once
TGTGCCAGTAGGACAACAGGGTTTAGGGAAAAAGGGGGCAATCAGCCCCAGCATTTT
CASRTTGFREKGGNQPQHF
>TRBD2|TRBJ2-7|TRBV9|-
TGTGCCAGCAGCCCTAGCGGGGGGGCCGGGTTCGAGCAGTACTTC
CASSPSGGAGFEQYF
>-|TRBJ2-3|TRBV2|-
TGTGCCAGCGGGGTAGGGATCGAGGGTACGCAGTATTTT
CASGVGIEGTQYF
>TRBD1|TRBJ1-1|TRBV13|-
TGTGCCAGCAGCGCAAGACAGGGGGCGGCGGGGTCTGAAGCTTTCTTT
CASSARQGAAGSEAFF
>-|TRBJ2-6|TRBV19|-
TGTGCCAGTAGTATCTCCCTCTCTGGGGCCAACGTCCTGACTTTC
CASSISLSGANVLTF
>-|TRBJ2-3|TRBV7-8|-
TGTGCCAGCAGCTTAGCGCGGGGACGGACAGATACGCAGTATTTT
CASSLARGRTDTQYF
>TRBD1|TRBJ1-2|TRBV5-1|-
TGCGCCAGCGCTAGGGACAGGGAATTCGATGGCTACACCTTC
CASARDREFDGYTF
>-|TRBJ1-1|TRBV7-6|-
TGTGCCAGCAGCTCTTCCACAGGATCGAACACTGAAGCTTTCTTT
CASSSSTGSNTEAFF
>TRBD1|TRBJ1-1|TRBV7-2|-
TGTGCCAGCAGTACAGGGGGCCTGAACACTGAAGCTTTCTTT
CASSTGGLNTEAFF
>-|TRBJ2-1|TRBV7-9|-
TGTGCCAGCAGCTTGAACAATGAGCAGTTCTTC
CASSLNNEQFF
>-|TRBJ1-2|TRBV29-1|-
TGCAGCGTCGGTACGGGTTTAGGGTTGAGCTATGGCTACACCTTC
CSVGTGLGLSYGYTF
>-|TRBJ1-1|TRBV4-3|few
TGCGCCAGCAGCCAAGCGGGCTCCGATACTGAAGCTTTCTTT
CASSQAGSDTEAFF
>TRBD1|TRBJ2-5|TRBV2|once
TGTGCCAGCAGCAGGACAGGGGAAGAGACCCAGTACTTC
CASSRTGEETQYF
>TRBD1|TRBJ2-6|TRBV27|-
TGTGCCAGCAGCTTCTACGGGACAGTCTCCTCTGGGGCCAACGTCCTGACTTTC
CASSFYGTVSSGANVLTF
>-|TRBJ1-2|TRBV6-1|-
TGTGCCAGCAGTGGGGACGGGCCTCCTCGATTGGGCTACACCTTC
CASSGDGPPRLGYTF
>TRBD1|TRBJ1-4|TRBV9|-
TGTGCCAGCAACGTAGAGGGACAGGCAAATGAAAAACTGTTTTTT
CASNVEGQANEKLFF
>TRBD1|TRBJ1-1|TRBV29-1|few
TGCAGCGTTGACAGGGGGAAGAACACTGAAGCTTTCTTT
CSVDRGKNTEAFF
>TRBD1|TRBJ1-6|TRBV19|-
TGTGCCAGTAGTGGGACCACTTTCGGGACAGCACTTAATTCACCCCTCCACTTT
CASSGTTFGTALNSPLHF
>-|TRBJ1-5|TRBV9|-
TGTGCCAGCAGCGGGGAACAGGCTCATCAGCCCCAGCATTTT
CASSGEQAHQPQHF
>-|TRBJ1-4|TRBV9|-
TGTGCCAGCAGCGTAGTGGGCAGACCTGATGAAAAACTGTTTTTT
CASSVVGRPDEKLFF
>-|TRBJ1-1|TRBV11-2|-
TGTGCCAGCAGCTTAAATAGGGGGAGGGAGTTTAAGACTGAAGCTTTCTTT
CASSLNRGREFKTEAFF
>-|TRBJ2-5|TRBV7-6|-
TGTGCCAGCAGCGCACGACAGCAAGAGACCCAGTACTTC
CASSARQQETQYF
>-|TRBJ1-2|TRBV5-1|-
TGCGCCAGCAGCTTGGGGGACGGAGCTAACTATGGCTACACCTTC
CASSLGDGANYGYTF